These T cell receptor beta chains were read from a single sample in a study of T cell responses to AZD1222 COVID-19 vaccine. Assay used: immunoSEQ multiplex PCR; TCRdb lists only in-frame clones, some missing. The data show approximately 100,000 clones, about nine tenths seen once. This material consisted of peripheral blood, taken on day 0 of AZD1222 vaccination. Receptors originate from an adult in good health. The CDR3 runs from the conserved cysteine through the conserved F or W. A D gene is named only where the DNA matches it firmly. Where a row states a size, it is once, few, many or the class of an expanded clone; other rows omit it.

clone size	J gene	D gene	V gene	CDR3 DNA	CDR3 protein
NA	TRBJ2-7	NA	TRBV6-1	TGTGCCAGCAGTGAAGGGATGTTCTACGAGCAGTACTTC	CASSEGMFYEQYF
NA	TRBJ2-7	NA	TRBV18	TGTGCCAGCTCACCAATAGACAGGTCCCGTGGGTACGAGCAGTACTTC	CASSPIDRSRGYEQYF
NA	TRBJ1-2	NA	TRBV5-1	TGCGCCAGCAGCCACGGCTATGGCTACACCTTC	CASSHGYGYTF
NA	TRBJ1-5	NA	TRBV10-3	TGTGCCATCAGTGAGAGCGCAGGGATTCAGCCCCAGCATTTT	CAISESAGIQPQHF
NA	TRBJ2-7	TRBD2	TRBV28	TGTGCCAGCAGTGGCGGGGGGCAGGAATACGAGCAGTACTTC	CASSGGGQEYEQYF
NA	TRBJ2-7	NA	TRBV6-1	TGTGCCAGCAGTGAAACGCCCTCATACGAGCAGTACTTC	CASSETPSYEQYF
NA	TRBJ1-2	NA	TRBV3-1/TRBV3-2	TGTGCCAGCAACCAAGGAGCTCTCTATGGCTACACCTTC	CASNQGALYGYTF
once	TRBJ1-6	NA	TRBV10-1	TGCGCCAGCAGTGGGGGGAATTCACCCCTCCACTTT	CASSGGNSPLHF
NA	TRBJ2-1	TRBD2	TRBV4-2	TGTGCCAGCAGCCATGAGGGGCTAGCGGGAGGTGATGAGCAGTTCTTC	CASSHEGLAGGDEQFF
NA	TRBJ2-1	NA	TRBV6-5	TGTGCCAGCAGTTACAGGGAGTCCTACAATGAGCAGTTCTTC	CASSYRESYNEQFF
NA	TRBJ2-1	TRBD2	TRBV25-1	TGTGCCAGCAGACTAGCGGGAGGGCCAGAGCAGTTCTTC	CASRLAGGPEQFF
NA	TRBJ1-1	NA	TRBV19	TGTGCCAGTAGTATTGGAGGGGTATTCACTGAAGCTTTCTTT	CASSIGGVFTEAFF
NA	TRBJ2-7	TRBD1	TRBV5-1	TGCGCCAGCAGCACCGGACAGGGGGAAGGTTGGCTGCGAGGCTACGAGCAGTACTTC	CASSTGQGEGWLRGYEQYF
NA	TRBJ2-7	NA	TRBV7-2	TGTGCCAGCAGCTTTCAGGGTTACGAGCAGTACTTC	CASSFQGYEQYF
NA	TRBJ2-1	NA	TRBV5-6	TGTGCCAGCACCGCCAGAGGGTCCTACAATGAGCAGTTCTTC	CASTARGSYNEQFF
NA	TRBJ1-4	NA	TRBV27	TGTGCCAGCAGCGAAGTAGGGGCAACTAATGAAAAACTGTTTTTT	CASSEVGATNEKLFF
NA	TRBJ1-2	NA	TRBV28	TGTGCCAGCAGTTTAGACGGGAACTATGGCTACACCTTC	CASSLDGNYGYTF
NA	TRBJ1-1	TRBD1	TRBV15	TGTGCCACCAGCAGACGGACAGGGGGCCACACTGAAGCTTTCTTT	CATSRRTGGHTEAFF
NA	TRBJ2-4	TRBD2	TRBV5-1	TGCGCCAGCAGTTTGGGAGGGCCAAAAAACATTCAGTACTTC	CASSLGGPKNIQYF
NA	TRBJ2-3	NA	TRBV7-6	TGTGCCAGCAGCTTAGGAGGGGCACACACAGATACGCAGTATTTT	CASSLGGAHTDTQYF
once	TRBJ2-7	NA	TRBV11-2	TGTGCCAGCAGCTTAGAAAGGGCGGGAATTACCTACGAGCAGTACTTC	CASSLERAGITYEQYF
NA	TRBJ2-2	TRBD2	TRBV9	TGTGCCAGTGCGGCTAGCGGAGGCACCGGGGAGCTGTTTTTT	CASAASGGTGELFF
NA	TRBJ2-7	TRBD2	TRBV18	TGTGCCAGCTCACCACTTATTACTAGCGGTAGCTCCTACGAGCAGTACTTC	CASSPLITSGSSYEQYF
NA	TRBJ2-7	NA	TRBV6-2/TRBV6-3	TGTGCCAGCAGCCCAGAAGGCGCCGGGGGCTACGAGCAGTACTTC	CASSPEGAGGYEQYF
NA	TRBJ1-6	NA	TRBV30	TGTGCCTGGCTGAGGGGTTCCTATAATTCACCCCTCCACTTT	CAWLRGSYNSPLHF
NA	TRBJ1-1	NA	TRBV10-2	TGCGCCAGCCGCCTATCTTTTCAGAACACTGAAGCTTTCTTT	CASRLSFQNTEAFF
NA	TRBJ2-7	TRBD2	TRBV5-4	TGTGCCAGCAGCTTGAGAGGGACTAACTACGAGCAGTACTTC	CASSLRGTNYEQYF
once	TRBJ2-3	TRBD1	TRBV14	TGTGCCAGCAGCCATTACGGGACAGGAACCACAGATACGCAGTATTTT	CASSHYGTGTTDTQYF
NA	TRBJ2-2	NA	TRBV2	TGTGCCAGCAGTAACAGGGCCTTCAACACCGGGGAGCTGTTTTTT	CASSNRAFNTGELFF
NA	TRBJ2-5	NA	TRBV24-1	TGTGCCACCAGTGATTTGACAGGGACAGAGACCCAGTACTTC	CATSDLTGTETQYF
NA	TRBJ2-7	TRBD1	TRBV7-8	TGTGCCAGCAGCTCCCGGACAGGGACGGAGCAGTACTTC	CASSSRTGTEQYF
NA	TRBJ1-1	TRBD1	TRBV28	TGTGCCAGCAGTTCAGGACAGGGCAGGGCTTTCTTT	CASSSGQGRAFF
NA	TRBJ1-1	NA	TRBV7-9	TGTGCCAGCAGCCCCACCGGGACTCCTGAAGCTTTCTTT	CASSPTGTPEAFF
NA	TRBJ1-1	NA	TRBV5-1	TGCGCCAGCAACGCTATAACAGGGAACACTGAAGCTTTCTTT	CASNAITGNTEAFF
few	TRBJ2-2	NA	TRBV28	TGTGCCAGCAGCCCGGTGGCTATTGGTCAAAGGGGGGAGCTGTTTTTT	CASSPVAIGQRGELFF
NA	TRBJ1-2	NA	TRBV7-3	TGTGCCAGCAGCTCCGAAGGGAATGGGGGCTACACCTTC	CASSSEGNGGYTF
NA	TRBJ2-2	TRBD2	TRBV7-2	TGTGCCAGCAGCTCGAGCGGGACTAGGCTCACCGGGGAGCTGTTTTTT	CASSSSGTRLTGELFF